The 20 T cell receptor beta chains listed next were all sequenced from one sample in a study of T cell clones after liver transplantation. TCRdb's copy holds only in-frame clones and misses some; the assay was immunoSEQ multiplex PCR. The sample consists of around 110,000 clones, about nine tenths of them appearing once. The material was CD4+ T cells from blood, obtained 12 months after liver transplant. The receptor set was obtained from a human patient who received a liver transplant. Some T cells could come from the graft donor.

The chain links TRBV18 to TRBJ2-7, with TRBD2 matching 12 bases. The junction had 8 bases not matched to a gene; V was cut back by 6 bases and J by 5 bases. This CDR3 region has 15 residues. Per germline, CDR1 KGHSH and CDR2 LQKENI. The CDR3 protein is CASSATSGRINEQYF. The CDR3 DNA follows: TGTGCCAGCTCGGCCACTAGCGGGAGGATTAACGAGCAGTACTTC.

This clone turned up a few times. V and J are TRBV7-8 and TRBJ2-3; D tentatively fits TRBD1 or TRBD2 (5 bases each). Germline CDR1 is SGHVS and CDR2 is FQNEAQ. This CDR3 has 14 amino acids. V was cut by 6 bases and J by 6 bases, with 16 bases left in between. In DNA, the CDR3 is TGTGCCAGCAGTGACCCGAAGGGACGGGATACGCAGTATTTT. Translating gives CASSDPKGRDTQYF. Full variable domain (remainder filled in from reference TRBV7-8 and TRBJ2-3): GAGVSQSPRYKVAKRGQDVALRCDPISGHVSLFWYQQALGQGPEFLTYFQNEAQLDKSGLPSDRFFAERPEGSVSTLKIQRTQQEDSAVYLCASSDPKGRDTQYFGPGTRLTVL.

Turning to this clone: The germline gene is not matched at one end of the junction; a read error may be the cause. The genes are TRBV5-1 and TRBJ2-3; D tentatively fits TRBD1 or TRBD2 (6 bases each). Germline V gene lookup returns CDR1 SGHRS and CDR2 YFSETQ. The CDR3 runs 16 residues. The chain's CDR3 is CASTLGGAASTDTQYF. The CDR3 DNA reads TGCGCCAGCACCTTGGGGGGCGCAGCTAGCACAGATACGCAGTATTTT.

This sequence joins TRBV7-2 and TRBJ2-2; weak D call: TRBD1 (6 bases). Trimming left V 1 base short and J 6 bases short, with 9 bases between. CDR1 is SGHTA, CDR2 FQGNSA, per germline. The CDR3 spans 14 residues. CDR3 loop: CASSLDQGPGELFF. DNA for the CDR3: TGTGCCAGCAGCTTAGATCAGGGGCCCGGGGAGCTGTTTTTT. Variable domain in full (rest from reference TRBV7-2 and TRBJ2-2): GAGVSQSPSNKVTEKGKDVELRCDPISGHTALYWYRQSLGQGLEFLIYFQGNSAPDKSGLPSDRFSAERTGGSVSTLTIQRTQQEDSAVYLCASSLDQGPGELFFGEGSRLTVL.

V and J are TRBV7-2 and TRBJ1-4; TRBD1 matches 10 bases. Losses at the gene ends were 6 bases for V and 8 bases for J; bases not matched to a gene: 9. The CDR3 sequence is 15 residues long. The V gene's germline CDR1 is SGHTA and CDR2 FQGNSA. The CDR3 DNA sequence: TGTGCCAGCAGTCGACAGGGGGCCTTTGGCGAAAAACTGTTTTTT. Protein product: CASSRQGAFGEKLFF.

In this sample, this clone turned up once. The chain couples TRBV11-1 to TRBJ2-7; 11 bases are a match to TRBD2. The germline V gene encodes CDR1 SGHAT and CDR2 FQDESV (reference sequence). The V and J ends lost 4 bases and 2 bases, in that order; junction bases with no gene match: 7. This CDR3 region has 16 residues. Here the CDR3 DNA reads TGTGCCAGCAGCTACCCGACTAGCGGGGCTACCTACGAGCAGTACTTC. Protein: CASSYPTSGATYEQYF.

The CDR3 loop is CASSQEGGFSGANVLTF. For the CDR3, the DNA is TGTGCCAGCAGCCAAGAGGGGGGTTTCTCTGGGGCCAACGTCCTGACTTTC. The V and J genes are TRBV14 and TRBJ2-6, with D possibly being TRBD2 (6 bases). Germline-derived CDR1 and CDR2 are SGHDN and FVKESK. V was clipped by 0 bases and J by 0 bases, with 9 bases between them. There are 17 residues in the CDR3.

The rearrangement links TRBV9 to TRBJ2-3, with D hard to call. Germline loops: CDR1 SGDLS, CDR2 YYNGEE. The CDR3 runs to 13 residues. V lost 4 bases and J lost 3, with 9 bases in between. The CDR3 DNA is TGTGCCAGCAGCTTGGCCCTTACAGATACGCAGTATTTT. Its translation: CASSLALTDTQYF. Together with reference TRBV9 and TRBJ2-3, the CDR3 gives the full variable domain: DSGVTQTPKHLITATGQRVTLRCSPRSGDLSVYWYQQSLDQGLQFLIQYYNGEERAKGNILERFSAQQFPDLHSELNLSSLELGDSALYFCASSLALTDTQYFGPGTRLTVL.

This chain uses TRBV4-1 with TRBJ2-3; D uncertain. V shed 1 base and J shed 5 bases, with 7 bases lying between them. Looked up from germline, CDR1 is MGHRA and CDR2 is YSYEKL. This CDR3 contains 13 residues. CDR3 sequence: CASSQANLDTQYF. The CDR3 region has the DNA TGCGCCAGCAGCCAAGCAAACCTAGATACGCAGTATTTT.

The table lists this clone with a count of one. The chain uses TRBV5-8 and TRBJ2-1; D is perhaps TRBD2 (5 bases). CDR1 and CDR2 from the germline V gene are SGHTS and YDEGEE. V was shortened by 5 bases and J by 4 bases, with 19 bases between the two germline ends. This CDR3 is built from 16 residues. The CDR3 loop reads CASSRSAVGAYNEQFF. In DNA, the CDR3 is TGTGCCAGCAGTCGTAGCGCGGTGGGAGCATACAATGAGCAGTTCTTC.

This rearrangement joins TRBV14 to TRBJ1-3; D call uncertain. The CDR3 spans 13 residues. Germline V CDR1 and CDR2: SGHDN, FVKESK. V was trimmed by 2 bases and J by 3 bases, leaving 5 bases between them. The CDR3 is CASSQNNGNTIYF. Written as DNA, the CDR3 is TGTGCCAGCAGCCAAAACAATGGAAACACCATATATTTT.

V is TRBV5-1 and J is TRBJ2-7; 11 nucleotides align to TRBD2. CDR1 is SGHRS and CDR2 is YFSETQ in the germline V gene. This CDR3 is built from 19 residues. V gave up 3 bases and J gave up 2 bases; unmatched junction bases: 16. The CDR3 DNA reads as TGCGCCAGCAGCTGGGGTCAGGCATTTAGCGGGAGGGCTCCCTACGAGCAGTACTTC. Translated: CASSWGQAFSGRAPYEQYF.

This clone was detected only once. V usage is TRBV7-7 and J usage is TRBJ2-2, with D possibly TRBD2 on 6 matching bases. Trimming removed 4 bases at V and 6 bases at J, with 15 bases between. Germline V gene lookup returns CDR1 SSHAT and CDR2 FNYEAQ (reference sequence). The CDR3 is 15 residues long. DNA for the CDR3: TGTGCCAGCAGCTCTTCCCAGGGACTGGCCGGGGAGCTGTTTTTT. It translates to CASSSSQGLAGELFF.

CDR3 amino acids: CSGLTTGSGETQYF. In DNA form, the CDR3 reads TGCAGCGGACTCACAACGGGCAGCGGGGAGACCCAGTACTTC. The chain recombines TRBV29-1 with TRBJ2-5, with a tentative D call TRBD2 (6 bases). Germline V gives CDR1 SQVTM, CDR2 ANQGSEA. V was clipped by 7 bases and J by 5 bases, with 20 bases between them. This CDR3 has 14 residues.

J is TRBJ2-2 and V is TRBV2, with TRBD1 matching 8 bases. The germline CDR1 and CDR2 sequences are SNHLY and FYNNEI. J gave up 4 bases and V 7 bases, and 8 bases lay outside the gene matches. This CDR3 comprises 15 residues. CDR3 bases: TGTGCCAGCACCGGCCAGGGGGCATCCACCGGGGAGCTGTTTTTT. This encodes CASTGQGASTGELFF.

The gene calls are TRBV6-5 and TRBJ2-7, with D perhaps matching TRBD2 (5 bases). There are 14 residues in the CDR3. Trimming took 7 bases from V and 6 from J, leaving 19 bases between them. CDR1 and CDR2 (germline): MNHEY, SVGAGI. CDR3 in amino acids: CASTYLAGGGEQYF. CDR3 coding DNA: TGTGCCAGCACCTACCTGGCAGGAGGAGGCGAGCAGTACTTC.

The chain has TRBV18 and TRBJ2-3; D ambiguous. CDR1 and CDR2 (germline): KGHSH, LQKENI. Trimming removed 6 bases at V and 2 bases at J, with 9 bases between. The CDR3 is 13 amino acids. DNA for the CDR3: TGTGCCAGCTCGCAAAGTAACACAGATACGCAGTATTTT. This encodes CASSQSNTDTQYF.

CDR3 nucleotide sequence: TGTGCCAGCAGCCTTCGGGAGGGCTACGAGCAGTACTTC. It translates to CASSLREGYEQYF. V gene TRBV27 combines with J gene TRBJ2-7, with TRBD2 identical over 8 bases. The CDR3 spans 13 residues. V shed 6 bases and J 3 bases; nucleotides not matched to a gene: 4. Germline V gene data show CDR1 as MNHEY and CDR2 as SMNVEV (reference sequence).

Turning to this clone: At one end the junction does not follow the germline gene, possibly because of a read error. This chain joins TRBV20-1 and TRBJ2-1; possibly TRBD2 for D (6 bases). The germline CDR1 and CDR2 sequences are DFQATT and SNEGSKA (reference sequence). There are 11 residues in the CDR3. The CDR3 here is CSARDRVAEIF. The DNA for the CDR3 is TGCAGTGCTAGAGATCGGGTAGCGGAAATCTTC.

The chain combines TRBV10-1 with TRBJ1-5; TRBD1 is a possible D gene (6 bases). Germline V gene data show CDR1 as WNHNN and CDR2 as SYGVQD (reference sequence). V lost 6 bases and J lost 5, with 20 bases in between. The CDR3 sequence is 16 residues long. CDR3 protein: CASSTKRTDEDQPQHF. The CDR3 region has the DNA TGCGCCAGCAGCACCAAACGGACAGACGAGGATCAGCCCCAGCATTTT.